These 14 T cell receptor beta chains were all obtained from the same sample, sequenced in a study of molecular identifiers for immune sequencing clone quantification. Each CDR3 protein gets one entry after TCRdb re-called the PCR reads with MiXCR. The sample records around 470,000 distinct CDR3 sequences, roughly 26% being singletons. The specimen sequenced was naive CD8+ T cells from blood, with Jurkat cell RNA spiked in. Described subset: FACS-sorted CD8+CD4-CCR7+CD45RA+ naive T cells. The receptors derive from a human donor in good health. Some libraries in this study had Jurkat cell RNA spiked in.

This clonotype came up many times. The chain uses TRBV4-1 and TRBJ2-7; the D gene is possibly TRBD1 (6 bases). CDR1 and CDR2 (germline): MGHRA, YSYEKL. The CDR3 spans 15 residues. Trimming removed 3 bases at V and 6 bases at J, with 18 bases between. DNA of the CDR3: TGCGCCAGCAGCCACGACACAACAGGGTTGCGCGAGCAGTACTTC. It yields the protein CASSHDTTGLREQYF.

This clonotype has only a few counts. The chain carries TRBV28 and TRBJ2-7; perhaps TRBD2 as D (5 bases). V lost 8 bases to trimming and J lost 1 base, with 18 bases between them. Germline V gives CDR1 MDHEN, CDR2 SYDVKM. This CDR3 contains 15 residues. The CDR3 reads CASSRRRFISYEQYF. As DNA, the CDR3 is TGTGCCAGCTCACGAAGGAGGTTTATATCCTACGAGCAGTACTTC.

In the case of this clonotype: This may stem from a read error, because a much larger clone lies one nucleotide away. The chain carries TRBV5-6 and TRBJ2-7, with a tentative D call TRBD2 (5 bases). The length of the CDR3 is 14 residues. Per the germline V gene, CDR1 is SGHDT and CDR2 is YYEEEE. In DNA form, the CDR3 reads TGTGCCAGCAGCTTGGGCCAGGACTCCTACGGGCAGTACTTC. This gives the protein CASSLGQDSYGQYF.

A note on this clonotype: This may come from a read error, since a much larger clone is one base off. The chain recombines TRBV27 with TRBJ2-1; D is ambiguous. This CDR3 region has 14 residues. Looked up from germline, CDR1 is MNHEY and CDR2 is SMNVEV (reference sequence). CDR3 residues: CAGSPLVTGDEQFF. The CDR3, as DNA: TGTGCCGGCAGTCCTTTGGTGACCGGAGATGAGCAGTTCTTC.

Details on this clonotype: Possible read error: a much larger clone is one base away. This chain uses TRBV7-2 with TRBJ2-2, with D possibly being TRBD2 (5 bases). CDR1 and CDR2 (germline): SGHTA, FQGNSA. The CDR3 consists of 13 residues. The CDR3 region is CVSSPSLAGELFF. CDR3 nucleotides: TGTGTCAGCAGCCCTAGCCTGGCCGGGGAGCTGTTTTTT.

This clonotype came up a few times. This chain connects TRBV29-1 to TRBJ2-1, with 10 bases that match TRBD1. The trim removed 1 base at V and 3 bases at J, leaving 6 bases unmatched. This CDR3 has 16 residues. Germline CDR1 reads SQVTM; CDR2 reads ANQGSEA. DNA for the CDR3: TGCAGCGTTGAAGGACGAGGGACAGGGGACTACAATGAGCAGTTCTTC. The encoded protein is CSVEGRGTGDYNEQFF.

The chain has TRBV19 and TRBJ2-3, with 10 bases matching TRBD1. The V and J ends lost 5 bases and 6 bases, in that order; junction bases with no gene match: 11. CDR1 is LNHDA and CDR2 is SQIVND in the germline V gene (reference sequence). The CDR3 extends over 16 amino acids. CDR3 DNA: TGTGCCAGTAGTTCCCTCGGGACAGGGGTTAACGATACGCAGTATTTT. It is translated as CASSSLGTGVNDTQYF. The full variable domain, completed using reference TRBV19 and TRBJ2-3, is DGGITQSPKYLFRKEGQNVTLSCEQNLNHDAMYWYRQDPGQGLRLIYYSQIVNDFQKGDIAEGYSVSREKKESFPLTVTSAQKNPTAFYLCASSSLGTGVNDTQYFGPGTRLTVL.

This clonotype appeared many times. This chain uses TRBV28 with TRBJ1-1; TRBD1 matches at 7 bases. J was trimmed by 6 bases and V by 6 bases; bases with no gene match: 4. The germline V gene has CDR1 MDHEN and CDR2 SYDVKM. The CDR3 length is 12 residues. CDR3 DNA: TGTGCCAGCAGCTTCCAGGGGGCTGAAGCTTTCTTT. Its protein product is CASSFQGAEAFF.

At least ten counts were recorded for this clonotype. This rearrangement joins TRBV28 to TRBJ2-7, with unresolved D. V lost 6 bases and J 6 bases, leaving 15 bases between the germline ends. The CDR3 covers 13 residues. Germline CDR1 MDHEN, CDR2 SYDVKM. This chain's CDR3 is CASSPGPVIEQYF. The CDR3 region has the DNA TGTGCCAGCAGCCCCGGACCAGTCATCGAGCAGTACTTC.

This clonotype has a handful of counts. The V gene is TRBV12-3 or TRBV12-4, the J gene TRBJ2-2; D might be TRBD2 (6 bases). This CDR3 region has 15 residues. Trimming took off 6 bases at V and 3 bases at J, with 14 bases between the two ends. CDR3 residues: CASSSLGGDTGELFF. CDR3 bases: TGTGCCAGCAGCTCCCTGGGCGGGGACACCGGGGAGCTGTTTTTT.

Only a few counts were recorded for this clonotype. Written as DNA, the CDR3 is TGCGCCAGCAGCCAAGATCTACAAAACTCTGGAAACACCATATATTTT. It translates to CASSQDLQNSGNTIYF. V usage is TRBV4-3 and J usage is TRBJ1-3, with D hard to call. The V end was cut by 0 bases, the J end by 0 bases, with 9 bases between. The germline V gene encodes CDR1 LGHNA and CDR2 YSLEER. The CDR3 is 16 residues long.

With regard to this clonotype: One base away lies a much larger clone, so this may be a sequencing read error. The rearrangement links TRBV29-1 to TRBJ2-2, with a weak D call TRBD2 (6 bases). The germline V gene has CDR1 SQVTM and CDR2 ANQGSEA. The CDR3 is made up of 14 amino acids. The CDR3 nucleotides read TGCAACGTCCGATACGAAACTAGCCCCGGGGAGCTGTTTTTT. Protein sequence: CNVRYETSPGELFF.

In this sample, this clonotype turned up a few times. This chain connects TRBV27 to TRBJ2-1, with D perhaps given as TRBD1 or TRBD2 (6 bases each). Germline assignment: CDR1 MNHEY and CDR2 SMNVEV (reference sequence). This CDR3 comprises 18 residues. Trimming stripped 2 bases from V and 2 bases from J, with 19 bases between. CDR3 in amino acids: CASSLRGMWTGAYNEQFF. CDR3 DNA sequence: TGTGCCAGCAGTTTAAGGGGGATGTGGACGGGAGCCTACAATGAGCAGTTCTTC.

As regards this clonotype: One end of the junction varies from germline; a read error may be responsible. This chain joins TRBV2 and TRBJ2-1, with D maybe TRBD2 (5 bases). CDR1 and CDR2 from the germline V gene are SNHLY and FYNNEI. CDR3 size: 13 residues. The CDR3 DNA sequence: TGTGCAAGCGGACTGCAAACCTACAATGAGCGGTTCTTC. Protein product: CASGLQTYNERFF.